This is a list of T cell receptor beta chains from one sample in a study of T cells in Graves' hyperthyroidism and ophthalmopathy. TCRdb reanalysed the multiplex PCR reads using MiXCR and keeps one entry per CDR3 protein. The table lists around 56,000 distinct CDR3 sequences, 49% of them singletons. The sample consisted of blood. These receptors came from a woman in her twenties or thirties with Graves' ophthalmopathy. Each CDR3 is given with its conserved first and last residue. The order of the fields is J gene, D gene, clone size, V gene, CDR3 protein, CDR3 DNA. D genes are given only for firm matches. Clone size appears in some rows only: once, few, many, or a class for an expanded clone.

TRBJ1-4	.	many	TRBV9	CASSVVGGGANEKLFF	TGTGCCAGCAGCGTAGTAGGAGGGGGGGCCAATGAAAAACTGTTTTTT
TRBJ2-1	.	few	TRBV7-7	CASRGNNEQFF	TGTGCTAGCCGGGGGAACAATGAGCAGTTCTTC
TRBJ2-1	TRBD2	.	TRBV15	CATSRPGTSGIYNEQFF	TGTGCCACCAGCAGACCCGGGACTAGCGGTATCTACAATGAGCAGTTCTTC
TRBJ2-7	.	many	TRBV20-1	CSADLMYEQYF	TGCAGTGCTGACTTGATGTACGAGCAGTACTTC
TRBJ2-1	TRBD1	.	TRBV11-1	CASRPETGGSGELFF	TGTGCCAGCAGACCAGAGACAGGGGGATCCGGGGAGCTGTTCTTC
TRBJ2-7	.	many	TRBV7-3	CASSPQGERPGEQYF	TGTGCCAGCAGCCCGCAAGGAGAGAGGCCGGGCGAGCAGTACTTC
TRBJ1-3	TRBD1	few	TRBV30	CAWSPQGISGNTIYF	TGTGCCTGGAGTCCACAGGGGATCTCTGGAAACACCATATATTTT
TRBJ2-5	TRBD2	.	TRBV2	CASRGTSSVRETQYF	TGTGCCAGCAGGGGGACTAGCTCGGTCAGGGAGACCCAGTACTTC
TRBJ1-2	.	.	TRBV5-1	CASSLEGYTF	TGCGCCAGCAGCTTGGAGGGCTACACCTTC
TRBJ2-3	TRBD2	.	TRBV20-1	CSAGGGSGGPDEQYF	TGCAGTGCTGGGGGTGGGTCGGGAGGGCCCGATGAGCAGTATTTT
TRBJ1-1	.	.	TRBV18	CASSLSGPGTGGTEAFF	TGTGCCAGCTCACTGAGCGGACCGGGGACCGGGGGGACTGAAGCTTTCTTT
TRBJ2-3	.	medium-sized	TRBV24-1	CATMAGVSSDTQYF	TGTGCCACCATGGCAGGGGTTAGCTCAGATACGCAGTATTTT
TRBJ2-1	.	few	TRBV10-3	CAISEAQGGINEQFF	TGCGCCATCAGTGAGGCGCAGGGCGGAATCAATGAGCAGTTCTTC
TRBJ2-5	.	.	TRBV20-1	CSAMSREGQATQYF	TGCAGTGCCATGTCCCGGGAGGGACAGGCGACCCAGTACTTC
TRBJ1-6	.	.	TRBV11-3	CASSLGQPNSPLHF	TGTGCCAGCAGCTTAGGACAGCCGAATTCACCCCTCCACTTT
TRBJ2-2	TRBD2	many	TRBV11-3	CASSLGQGLASGELFF	TGTGCCAGCAGCTTAGGACAGGGACTAGCGTCCGGGGAGCTGTTTTTT
TRBJ2-5	.	.	TRBV2	CASSGDSETQYF	TGTGCCAGCAGTGGGGACTCGGAGACCCAGTACTTC
TRBJ2-3	.	.	TRBV12-3/TRBV12-4	CASSLQAHSTDTQYF	TGTGCCAGCAGTTTACAGGCACACAGCACAGATACGCAGTATTTT
TRBJ1-1	TRBD1	many	TRBV28	CASSLGGQLSQTAFF	TGTGCCAGCAGTTTAGGGGGACAGCTATCCCAAACGGCTTTCTTT
TRBJ2-3	TRBD2	.	TRBV19	CASSARDSFSGRSTDTQYF	TGTGCCAGTAGTGCCCGGGACAGCTTTAGCGGGAGGAGCACAGATACGCAGTATTTT
TRBJ1-1	TRBD1	many	TRBV6-4	CASSDRPQGAKTEAFF	TGTGCCAGCAGTGATAGACCACAGGGGGCTAAGACTGAAGCTTTCTTT
TRBJ2-7	.	many	TRBV6-1	CASSEDQSQYF	TGTGCCAGCAGTGAAGATCAGTCCCAGTACTTC
TRBJ1-3	.	many	TRBV9	CASSLSDRPFSGNTIYF	TGTGCCAGCAGCCTATCAGACAGGCCGTTCTCTGGAAACACCATATATTTT
TRBJ1-3	.	medium-sized	TRBV10-3	CAISSGNSGNTIYF	TGTGCCATCAGTTCTGGGAACTCTGGAAACACCATATATTTT
TRBJ2-1	TRBD2	many	TRBV7-8	CASSLVVLAGVRSYNEQFF	TGTGCCAGCAGCTTAGTAGTATTAGCGGGGGTCCGCTCCTACAATGAGCAGTTCTTC
TRBJ1-2	TRBD1	few	TRBV24-1	CASSSLGAGGGSPYGYTF	TGTGCCAGCAGTTCTCTTGGGGCAGGGGGCGGCAGTCCCTATGGCTACACCTTC
TRBJ1-2	TRBD1	.	TRBV2	CASRSGTGKFGYTF	TGTGCCAGCAGATCCGGGACAGGGAAGTTTGGCTACACCTTC
TRBJ2-7	TRBD1	.	TRBV7-9	CASSVGTGGLLYF	TGTGCCAGCAGCGTGGGGACAGGGGGCTTGTTGTACTTC
TRBJ1-6	.	.	TRBV20-1	CSAWDKSSYNSPLHF	TGCAGTGCTTGGGACAAGAGCTCCTATAATTCACCCCTCCACTTT
TRBJ1-3	.	many	TRBV12-3/TRBV12-4	CASSVTVNSGNTIYF	TGTGCCAGCAGTGTGACGGTAAACTCTGGAAACACCATATATTTT
TRBJ1-6	TRBD1	many	TRBV5-4	CASSLEGTGLGNSPLHF	TGTGCCAGCAGCTTGGAGGGGACAGGGCTAGGGAATTCACCCCTCCACTTT
TRBJ2-1	TRBD1	many	TRBV5-4	CASTQTGEQRSEQFF	TGTGCCAGCACCCAGACAGGGGAACAGCGTAGTGAGCAGTTCTTC
TRBJ1-1	TRBD1	.	TRBV20-1	CSARVGTGGTEAFF	TGCAGTGCTAGAGTTGGAACAGGGGGCACTGAAGCTTTCTTT
TRBJ1-1	.	many	TRBV5-1	CASSLNGGSNTEAFF	TGCGCCAGCAGCTTGAATGGAGGTTCGAACACTGAAGCTTTCTTT
TRBJ2-7	TRBD2	.	TRBV7-9	CASSRLAGAHEQYF	TGTGCCAGCAGCCGACTAGCGGGAGCCCACGAGCAGTACTTC
TRBJ2-1	TRBD1	many	TRBV19	CASSELTGGNEQFF	TGTGCCAGTAGTGAGCTGACAGGGGGCAATGAGCAGTTCTTC
TRBJ2-7	.	once	TRBV10-3	CAPDLPRLVFYEQYF	TGTGCCCCAGATCTCCCAAGACTAGTCTTCTACGAGCAGTACTTC
TRBJ1-2	.	many	TRBV27	CASSSQSNYGYTF	TGTGCCAGCAGTAGTCAGTCTAACTATGGCTACACCTTC
TRBJ2-5	.	.	TRBV7-9	CASSATDIGETQYF	TGTGCCAGCAGTGCGACCGACATCGGAGAGACCCAGTACTTC
TRBJ2-3	.	many	TRBV5-6	CASSSGLSGTDTQYF	TGTGCCAGCAGCTCTGGACTCTCGGGCACAGATACGCAGTATTTT
TRBJ1-2	.	many	TRBV3-1	CASSQGTVSYGYTF	TGTGCCAGCAGCCAAGGGACGGTTAGCTATGGCTACACCTTC
TRBJ2-7	.	many	TRBV19	CASSPAAGSEQYF	TGTGCCAGTAGTCCCGCTGCGGGGTCCGAGCAGTACTTC
TRBJ2-3	.	.	TRBV20-1	CSASGTDTQYF	TGCAGTGCTAGTGGCACAGATACGCAGTATTTT
TRBJ1-2	TRBD1	.	TRBV7-3	CASSLRQGAPANYGYTF	TGTGCCAGCAGCTTAAGGCAGGGGGCGCCTGCTAACTATGGCTACACCTTC
TRBJ2-5	TRBD2	.	TRBV29-1	CSVGLAGETQYF	TGCAGCGTTGGACTAGCGGGAGAGACCCAGTACTTC
TRBJ2-1	.	many	TRBV20-1	CSARPSNNEQFF	TGCAGTGCTAGGCCAAGCAACAATGAGCAGTTCTTC
TRBJ1-5	.	medium-sized	TRBV29-1	CSVAHGGLNQPQHF	TGCAGCGTGGCCCACGGCGGGTTGAATCAGCCCCAGCATTTT
TRBJ2-7	.	many	TRBV3-1	CASSQTLLSYEQYF	TGTGCCAGCAGCCAAACGCTACTCTCCTACGAGCAGTACTTC
TRBJ2-7	.	many	TRBV19	CASSTYYEQYF	TGTGCCAGTAGCACATACTACGAGCAGTACTTC
TRBJ1-5	TRBD1	.	TRBV19	CASSIQGAFGIQPQHF	TGTGCCAGTAGTATACAGGGGGCGTTTGGCATTCAGCCCCAGCATTTT
TRBJ1-2	TRBD1	many	TRBV14	CASSLRQGDGYTF	TGTGCCAGCAGCCTACGACAGGGGGATGGCTACACCTTC
TRBJ2-1	TRBD2	.	TRBV29-1	CSQGLGIYNEQFF	TGCAGCCAGGGACTAGGGATATACAATGAACAGTTCTTC
TRBJ2-7	.	many	TRBV28	CASRVRGVSYEQYF	TGTGCCAGCAGAGTTAGGGGGGTCAGCTACGAGCAGTACTTC
TRBJ2-1	.	.	TRBV7-9	CASTGRQTSPNEQFF	TGTGCCAGCACCGGGCGGCAGACGTCCCCCAATGAGCAGTTCTTC
TRBJ2-3	TRBD1	.	TRBV19	CASSDRGTDTQYF	TGTGCCAGTTCCGACAGGGGCACAGATACGCAGTATTTT
TRBJ2-2	TRBD1	.	TRBV6-4	CASCPDRTSGELFF	TGTGCCAGCTGCCCGGACAGGACGAGCGGGGAGCTGTTTTTT
TRBJ2-7	.	.	TRBV28	CASSLAAYEQYF	TGTGCCAGCAGTTTAGCTGCCTACGAGCAGTACTTC